This TCR beta chain was obtained from a study of T cell repertoires in cytomegalovirus infection. Study overall: CMV infection together with matching HLA type was indicated by public TCR beta signatures. Findings of the study overall: The ex vivo response showed dominance by HLA-C-restricted CMV-specific TCR beta clonotypes.

Trimming shortened V by 7 bases and J by 0 bases, and 12 bases separated the two germline ends. CDR1 is MNHEY, CDR2 SMNVEV, per germline (reference sequence). The CDR3 runs to 14 residues. TCRdb reanalysed the reads using MiXCR and keeps one entry per CDR3 protein. Of about 830,000 distinct CDR3 sequences detected, approximately 30% appear once; the ten largest clones hold around 12%. About this clonotype itself: Antigen: not known.

The V and J genes are TRBV27 and TRBJ1-1; D is perhaps TRBD1 (5 bases). Sequencing used cultured CD8+ T cells from PBMCs, obtained from culture after CMV antigen stimulation. The source of this sequence is a human donor in good health (CMV status not recorded). Some clones in this sample may be carry-over from other donors' samples. The CDR3 DNA reads as TGTGCCAGCACCGGGGGACGCCTGAACACTGAAGCTTTCTTT. Residues: CASTGGRLNTEAFF.